Sequencing of this T cell receptor beta chain was carried out in a study of blood T cell repertoires in COVID-19. Overall study: The analysed material was cDNA or gDNA that came from T cells, B-cell-depleted T cells, or PBMCs.

In the study's own analysis: Estimates of nucleated cell counts were drawn from the amplification of reference gene primers. TCRdb's table, derived via immunoSEQ multiplex PCR, lists solely in-frame clones and lacks some. V and J calls and clone size are given by that table; D and trimming were obtained from the DNA. This table has roughly 500,000 clones, approximately 83% appearing once. V was trimmed by 3 bases and J by 9 bases, leaving 10 bases between them. CDR1 is KGHDR and CDR2 is SFDVKD in the germline V gene. The CDR3 loop spans 13 amino acids. As regards this clone: This CDR3 is also generated by other DNA sequences in the sample.

This receptor was identified in a human donor in a cohort sampled during active COVID-19. The material sequenced was peripheral blood. The chain employs TRBV24-1 and TRBJ2-2; D might be TRBD2 (5 bases). The CDR3 loop is CATSDPGLRELFF. Here the CDR3 DNA reads TGTGCCACCAGTGATCCCGGACTTCGGGAGCTGTTTTTT.